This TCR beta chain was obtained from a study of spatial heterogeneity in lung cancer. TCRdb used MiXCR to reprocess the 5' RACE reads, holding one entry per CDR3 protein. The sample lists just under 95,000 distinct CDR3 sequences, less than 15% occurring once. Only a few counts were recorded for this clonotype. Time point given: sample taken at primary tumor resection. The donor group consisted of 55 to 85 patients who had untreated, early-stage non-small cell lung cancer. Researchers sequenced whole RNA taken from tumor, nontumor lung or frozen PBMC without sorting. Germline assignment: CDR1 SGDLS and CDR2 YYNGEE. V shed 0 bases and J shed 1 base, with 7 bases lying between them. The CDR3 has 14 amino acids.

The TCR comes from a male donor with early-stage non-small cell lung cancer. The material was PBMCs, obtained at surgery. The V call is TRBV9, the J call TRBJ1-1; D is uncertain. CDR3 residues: CASSVATANTEAFF. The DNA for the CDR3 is TGTGCCAGCAGCGTAGCTACAGCGAACACTGAAGCTTTCTTT. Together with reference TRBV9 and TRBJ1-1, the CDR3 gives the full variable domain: DSGVTQTPKHLITATGQRVTLRCSPRSGDLSVYWYQQSLDQGLQFLIQYYNGEERAKGNILERFSAQQFPDLHSELNLSSLELGDSALYFCASSVATANTEAFFGQGTRLTVV.